This T cell receptor (beta chain) came from a study of CD8 T cells in ankylosing spondylitis. Study observations and caveats: Disease-associated clones were reportedly significantly overrepresented in matched ankylosing spondylitis synovial fluid. Ankylosing spondylitis blood appeared to be characterized by a TCR beta motif of 7 to 9 highly homologous variants.

The sample holds a few counts of this clonotype. Its specificity is not known. Quantitative molecular-barcoded 5'-RACE generated the TCR beta libraries. TCRdb analysed the 5' RACE reads with MiXCR anew, one entry per CDR3 protein. The sample contains over 450,000 distinct CDR3 sequences, about 12% of which appear only once. V lost 0 bases, J lost 7 bases, and 7 bases lay in between. The CDR3 runs 14 residues. From germline, CDR1 is LNHNV and CDR2 YYDKDF (reference sequence). The rearrangement links TRBV15 to TRBJ1-6; D remains ambiguous. The clonotype comes from a male donor with ankylosing spondylitis. Sample: blood, either unsorted or a sorted T cell fraction (not recorded which). CDR3: CATSRDVLNSPLHF. In nucleotides, the CDR3 is TGTGCCACCAGCAGAGACGTACTGAATTCACCCCTCCACTTT.